The sequence of this TCR beta chain was determined in a study of CD4 T cells in relation to SARS-CoV-2 and coronaviruses. At the level of the study: After nine to eleven days of antigen culture, PBMC TCR beta CDR3s were sequenced. General study points: In approximately 70% of donors, memory CD4+ clonotypes crossrecognized SARS-CoV-2 and at least one common cold coronavirus spike.

Clones were read by immunoSEQ multiplex PCR, and TCRdb kept only the in-frame ones, dropping some. The table has about 20,000 clones, around 77% seen once; the top ten hold 15% to 17%. As for this clone: The antigen is not known.

Before the COVID-19 pandemic, during about 2011-2019, CD4+ T cells were taken from unexposed donors. Isolation of CD4+ T cells took place after less than 13 days in culture. Cells permitting, SARS-CoV-2 S/N and four cold-coronavirus spikes were tested on unexposed-donor CD4+ T cells. This clonotype was sampled from a human donor in good health. Material: CD4+ T cells from PBMCs, cultured in vitro.

The CDR3 reads CASSHLAGGSNEQFF. CDR3 bases: TGTGCCAGCAGCCATCTAGCGGGAGGGTCCAATGAGCAGTTCTTC. The chain employs TRBV3-1 (or the pseudogene TRBV3-2) and TRBJ2-1, with TRBD2 matching over 12 bases. This CDR3 is 15 amino acids long. J lost 6 bases, V lost 3 bases, and 3 bases had no gene match. The germline gives CDR1 LGHDT, CDR2 YNNKEL (reference sequence).